The 18 T cell receptor beta chains given below trace back to one sample, sequenced in a study of blood T cell repertoires in COVID-19 (dated by TCRdb to 2018 to 2021). The library came from the immunoSEQ multiplex PCR assay. Sourced from immuneACCESS, this table was stored by TCRdb with only in-frame sequences that have V and J called. A share of the clones is absent; for the studies checked, an unresolved V gene accounts for under half, and the remainder has no known explanation. The sample data list about 220,000 clones, and less than 85% of these were observed just once. 7.2% of the sample is in the top ten clones. The sequencing input was peripheral blood. All receptors come from a woman in her 70s with acute or convalescent COVID-19.

This clone came up once. The chain employs TRBV29-1 and TRBJ1-2; a possible D gene is TRBD1 (6 bases). Trimming removed 6 bases from V and 6 bases from J, with 14 bases in between. This CDR3 is 12 amino acids long. Germline V CDR1 and CDR2: SQVTM, ANQGSEA. As DNA, the CDR3 is TGCAGCGTCCAACGACAGGTCCATGGCTACACCTTC. Translated: CSVQRQVHGYTF.

The genes are TRBV5-6 and TRBJ1-6; TRBD1 aligns across 9 bases. Germline-derived CDR1 and CDR2 are SGHDT and YYEEEE. The J segment lost 9 bases and the V segment lost 1 base, leaving 8 bases of the junction unmatched. CDR3 length: 16 residues. CDR3 coding DNA: TGTGCCAGCAGCTTGAGAGTAGGACAGGGGTTTTCACCCCTCCACTTT. Protein: CASSLRVGQGFSPLHF.

The CDR3: CASRIGVTETQYF. The CDR3 nucleotides are TGTGCCAGCAGAATAGGGGTGACGGAGACCCAGTACTTC. This chain connects TRBV12-3 or TRBV12-4 to TRBJ2-5; a possible D gene is TRBD1 (5 bases). The V and J ends lost 6 bases and 5 bases respectively, with 13 bases between them. The CDR3 consists of 13 residues.

The genes are TRBV7-6 and TRBJ2-7, with D perhaps matching TRBD1 (6 bases). The germline V gene encodes CDR1 SGHVS and CDR2 FNYEAQ. The V end was cut by 1 base, the J end by 1 base, with 11 bases between. This CDR3 comprises 15 residues. This CDR3 is CASSLGSGQSYEQYF. The CDR3 DNA follows: TGTGCCAGCAGCTTAGGATCAGGACAGTCCTACGAGCAGTACTTC.

The chain combines TRBV4-1 with TRBJ2-6; D perhaps matches TRBD2 (6 bases). Germline V gene lookup returns CDR1 MGHRA and CDR2 YSYEKL. The CDR3 spans 18 residues. The V end lost 1 base, the J end lost 0 bases, and 13 bases lay between the germline ends. For the CDR3, the DNA is TGCGCCAGCAGCCAAGCTTCAGGACTAAGCTCTGGGGCCAACGTCCTGACTTTC. It codes for CASSQASGLSSGANVLTF.

The chain joins TRBV11-2 to TRBJ1-6; D gene unclear. The CDR3 length is 16 residues. Germline loops: CDR1 SGHAT, CDR2 FQNNGV. With 5 bases removed from V and 3 bases from J, the gap between germline ends came to 14 bases. Written as DNA, the CDR3 is TGTGCCAGCAGCCCCCCCGGAGGCCACTATAATTCACCCCTCCACTTT. Translating it yields CASSPPGGHYNSPLHF.

This chain connects TRBV10-2 to TRBJ1-2, with D maybe TRBD1 (6 bases). The CDR3 consists of 13 residues. Trimming took 6 bases from V and 6 from J, leaving 14 bases between them. Germline-derived CDR1 and CDR2 are WSHSY and SAAADI. CDR3 amino acids: CASSHREMNGYTF. For the CDR3, the DNA is TGCGCCAGCAGCCACAGGGAAATGAATGGCTACACCTTC.

A remark on this clone: Within the sample, other DNA sequences also encode this same CDR3. V usage is TRBV7-3 and J usage is TRBJ2-3; 11 bases line up with TRBD2. Germline V lookup: CDR1 SGHTA, CDR2 FQGTGA. The CDR3 is 16 residues long. The ends lost 5 bases at V and 0 bases at J; junction bases unmatched: 4. The CDR3, as DNA: TGTGCCAGCAGCCTCCGACTAGCGGGGAGCACAGATACGCAGTATTTT. This encodes CASSLRLAGSTDTQYF.

The CDR3 DNA reads as TGTGCCAGCAGCTTACAGTCCTGGCAGGGTGGCTACACCTTC. Its protein is CASSLQSWQGGYTF. The J gene is TRBJ1-2, the V gene TRBV5-4; perhaps TRBD1 as D (5 bases). This CDR3 has 14 amino acids. Trimming removed 2 bases from V and 7 bases from J, with 15 bases in between. Germline V gene sequence: CDR1 SGHNT, CDR2 YYREEE (reference sequence).

V is TRBV19 and J is TRBJ1-6; no clear D. The CDR3 consists of 13 residues. With 5 bases removed from V and 8 bases from J, the gap between germline ends came to 10 bases. Per germline, CDR1 LNHDA and CDR2 SQIVND (reference sequence). Here the CDR3 reads CASSRGSHSPLHF. CDR3 nucleotides: TGTGCCAGTAGTCGGGGATCTCATTCACCCCTCCACTTT.

This sequence joins TRBV5-4 and TRBJ2-3; 8 positions agree with TRBD2. After removal of 4 bases from V and 1 base from J, the junction contained 5 bases not matched to a gene. Germline V lookup: CDR1 SGHNT, CDR2 YYREEE (reference sequence). The CDR3 consists of 15 residues. CDR3 nucleotides: TGTGCCAGCAGCCTGGGGGGACTAGGCACAGATACGCAGTATTTT. Its protein is CASSLGGLGTDTQYF. Together with reference TRBV5-4 and TRBJ2-3, the CDR3 gives the full variable domain: ETGVTQSPTHLIKTRGQQVTLRCSSQSGHNTVSWYQQALGQGPQFIFQYYREEENGRGNFPPRFSGLQFPNYSSELNVNALELDDSALYLCASSLGGLGTDTQYFGPGTRLTVL.

This sequence joins TRBV18 and TRBJ1-2; D remains unclear. Trimming took 3 bases from V and 8 from J, leaving 10 bases between them. Per the germline V gene, CDR1 is KGHSH and CDR2 is LQKENI. CDR3 length equals 12 residues. CDR3 sequence reads: CASSPAQKGYTF. As DNA, the CDR3 is TGTGCCAGCTCACCGGCCCAGAAGGGCTACACCTTC.

The table lists this clone with many counts. The V gene is TRBV30, the J gene TRBJ1-2; TRBD1 might be the D (5 bases). The germline CDR1 and CDR2 sequences are GTSNPN and SVGIG (reference sequence). The V and J ends lost 2 bases and 0 bases respectively, with 13 bases between them. The CDR3 is made up of 15 amino acids. This CDR3 reads CAWSTPGGANYGYTF. Written as DNA, the CDR3 is TGTGCCTGGAGTACCCCGGGGGGGGCTAACTATGGCTACACCTTC.

V and J are TRBV18 and TRBJ2-1; 9 bases line up with TRBD1. This CDR3 has 16 residues. V dropped 5 bases and J dropped 10; count of bases not matched to a gene: 15. The V gene's germline CDR1 is KGHSH and CDR2 LQKENI. The CDR3 DNA is TGTGCCAGCTCAGCCGACCTGGGACAGGGTTTCGTCGAGCAGTTCTTC. Translated, it gives CASSADLGQGFVEQFF.

This clone was seen a few times. The V gene is TRBV19, the J gene TRBJ2-1; TRBD2 agrees at 10 bases. CDR1 LNHDA and CDR2 SQIVND come from the germline V gene (reference sequence). The J segment lost 0 bases and the V segment lost 1 base, leaving 9 bases of the junction unmatched. This CDR3 region has 19 residues. CDR3 sequence (DNA): TGTGCCAGTAGTATAGCCAGCGGGGGGGCCGTTGGCTCCTACAATGAGCAGTTCTTC. Protein product: CASSIASGGAVGSYNEQFF.

The gene calls are TRBV18 and TRBJ1-5; no definite D call. The germline CDR1 and CDR2 sequences are KGHSH and LQKENI. The CDR3 extends over 14 amino acids. Trimming took 1 base from V and 3 from J, leaving 7 bases between them. In DNA, the CDR3 is TGTGCCAGCTCACCACAGAGGTCCAATCAGCCCCAGCATTTT. Translated: CASSPQRSNQPQHF. Filled out from reference TRBV18 and TRBJ1-5, the complete variable domain reads NAGVMQNPRHLVRRRGQEARLRCSPMKGHSHVYWYRQLPEEGLKFMVYLQKENIIDESGMPKERFSAEFPKEGPSILRIQQVVRGDSAAYFCASSPQRSNQPQHFGDGTRLSIL.

This chain joins TRBV9 and TRBJ2-5; D perhaps matches TRBD1 (5 bases). Germline CDR1 SGDLS, CDR2 YYNGEE. The CDR3 extends over 14 amino acids. V was pared by 0 bases and J by 4 bases, with 10 bases between. Written as DNA, the CDR3 is TGTGCCAGCAGCGTAGGCGATCAGGGAGAGACCCAGTACTTC. Translated: CASSVGDQGETQYF.

The gene calls are TRBV11-2 and TRBJ2-5; D not certain. V was clipped by 5 bases and J by 5 bases, with 9 bases between them. This CDR3 region has 12 residues. Germline CDR1 reads SGHAT; CDR2 reads FQNNGV. The CDR3 coding sequence is TGTGCCAGCAGCCCCTACGGGGAGACCCAGTACTTC. Translated, it gives CASSPYGETQYF. The full variable domain, rest sourced from reference TRBV11-2 and TRBJ2-5, is EAGVAQSPRYKIIEKRQSVAFWCNPISGHATLYWYQQILGQGPKLLIQFQNNGVVDDSQLPKDRFSAERLKGVDSTLKIQPAKLEDSAVYLCASSPYGETQYFGPGTRLLVL.